This TCR beta chain appears in the sequencing data of a study of OX40 agonist ivuxolimab in advanced cancers. Broader study findings: At doses 0.1 to 3.0 mg/kg, CD4+ and CD8+ clones expanded.

TCRdb keeps only in-frame clones here, not all; method: immunoSEQ multiplex PCR. Of about 77,000 clones listed, roughly 80% were seen once; the top ten hold around 4.2%. To note about this clone: Its specificity is unknown.

The receptor was derived from an adult with an advanced solid tumor such as melanoma, head and neck, liver or kidney cancer. The sequencing here drew on CD4+ or CD8+ T cells sorted from blood, taken in a trial of the OX40 agonist ivuxolimab.

Written as DNA, the CDR3 is TGTGCCAGCAAAGGGGGATCAAAAGAGACCCAGTACTTC. Translated: CASKGGSKETQYF. The genes are TRBV2 and TRBJ2-5, with D possibly TRBD1 on 6 matching bases. Germline lookup yields CDR1 SNHLY and CDR2 FYNNEI. Trimming left V 7 bases short and J 3 bases short, with 12 bases between. This CDR3 is built from 13 residues.